This record covers a single T cell receptor beta chain. Its target is unknown. Only in-frame clones appear in the TCRdb table, and some are missing; sequencing was by immunoSEQ multiplex PCR. Among tens of thousands of clones, 84% were seen once, and the ten largest hold 2% to 2.5%. The data were taken from a study of OX40 agonist ivuxolimab in advanced cancers. Turning to the study itself: People in dose escalation had one of these cancers: hepatocellular carcinoma, melanoma, renal cell or head and neck cancer. Checkpoint inhibitors had been given previously to about 40% of patients.

Study-wide points: Among the nonresponders, some also had low normalized T-cell clonal expansion.

The receptor's source is an adult with an advanced solid tumor such as melanoma, head and neck, liver or kidney cancer. The sample here was CD4+ or CD8+ T cells sorted from blood, taken in a trial of the OX40 agonist ivuxolimab.

The CDR3 protein is CASSRVGGEQFF. The DNA for the CDR3 is TGTGCCAGCAGCCGGGTCGGGGGTGAGCAGTTCTTC. This chain links TRBV27 with TRBJ2-1; D is possibly TRBD2 (6 bases). The V end lost 6 bases, the J end lost 9 bases, and 12 bases lay between the germline ends. Germline V lookup: CDR1 MNHEY, CDR2 SMNVEV (reference sequence). The CDR3 spans 12 residues.